These T cell receptor beta chains were read from a single sample in a study of low-dose radiotherapy and immunotherapy resistance in tumors. A single record per CDR3 protein comes from TCRdb applying MiXCR to the reads. The sample includes tens of thousands of distinct CDR3 sequences, 12% of them seen just once. The source material was PBMCs, sampled before treatment. The receptors come from a female donor with ovarian cancer. Both conserved end residues are part of each CDR3. The D gene is left open where the match is weak. The size of a clone is reported for some rows only, either as once, few or many, or as a class for expanded clones.

j_gene,v_gene,abundance,d_gene,CDR3nt,CDR3aa
TRBJ2-1,TRBV5-4,many,TRBD2,TGTGCCAGCAGCTTCCAGCGGGAGATTAATGAGCAGTTCTTC,CASSFQREINEQFF
TRBJ2-7,TRBV7-2,NA,TRBD2,TGTGCCAGCAGCCGTACCGGGACTAACTACGAGCAGTACTTC,CASSRTGTNYEQYF
TRBJ2-6,TRBV2,many,NA,TGTGCCAGCATACCGAGTTCCGGGGCCAACGTCCTGACTTTC,CASIPSSGANVLTF
TRBJ2-1,TRBV30,few,TRBD2,TGTGCCTGGAGTCGGGGGGGAGGGTTTAATGAGCAGTTCTTC,CAWSRGGGFNEQFF
TRBJ2-4,TRBV6-2/TRBV6-3,many,NA,TGTGCCAGCATGCACAGCAAAAACATTCAGTACTTC,CASMHSKNIQYF
TRBJ2-7,TRBV12-3/TRBV12-4,NA,NA,TGTGCCAGCAGTTACGCGAACGAGCAGTACTTC,CASSYANEQYF
TRBJ2-1,TRBV5-1,NA,TRBD1,TGCGCCAGCAGCACGGACAGGAAGGTCAATGAGCAGTTCTTC,CASSTDRKVNEQFF
TRBJ1-3,TRBV12-3/TRBV12-4,NA,TRBD1,TGTGCCAGCACCATGGGACAGCCTGGAAACACCATATATTTT,CASTMGQPGNTIYF
TRBJ2-6,TRBV11-1,many,TRBD1,TGTGCCAGCAGCGTAATGACAGGGGAGGCCAACGTCCTGACTTTC,CASSVMTGEANVLTF
TRBJ2-1,TRBV10-3,few,NA,TGTGCCATCAGTCCAGACCGTGAGCAGTTCTTC,CAISPDREQFF
TRBJ2-3,TRBV12-5,many,TRBD1,TGTGCTAGTGGTCCCGACAGGACAGGGTCTGCAGATACGCAGTATTTT,CASGPDRTGSADTQYF
TRBJ1-2,TRBV12-3/TRBV12-4,many,NA,TGTGCCAGCAGTTCGGACCTAGACTATGGCTACACCTTC,CASSSDLDYGYTF
TRBJ1-1,TRBV14,many,NA,TGTGCCAGCAGCCAGGGGTTGGGCACTGAAGCTTTCTTT,CASSQGLGTEAFF
TRBJ1-5,TRBV20-1,many,NA,TGCAGTGCTAGAGCAGGTTATCAGCCCCAGCATTTT,CSARAGYQPQHF
TRBJ2-5,TRBV6-2/TRBV6-3,many,NA,TGTGCCAGCAGTTACGGGGGCGGGAGAGGTGAAGAGACCCAGTACTTC,CASSYGGGRGEETQYF
TRBJ2-1,TRBV11-2,many,TRBD2,TGTGCCAGCAGCTGGGGTAGCGGGGGTGGAACCTACAATGAGCAGTTCTTC,CASSWGSGGGTYNEQFF
TRBJ2-5,TRBV11-1,many,TRBD1,TGTGCCAGCAGCTTAAACAGGGGCCCCCAAGAGACCCAGTACTTC,CASSLNRGPQETQYF
TRBJ1-1,TRBV28,many,TRBD1,TGTGCCAGCAGATATACAGGGGGCGCGGGGACTGAAGCTTTCTTT,CASRYTGGAGTEAFF
TRBJ2-7,TRBV28,many,TRBD2,TGTGCCAGCAGTCCCGGGCGGACTAGCGGTTACGAGCAGTACTTC,CASSPGRTSGYEQYF
TRBJ1-2,TRBV30,NA,NA,TGTGCCTGGAGCCAGACAGGCGACTATGGCTACACCTTC,CAWSQTGDYGYTF
TRBJ2-7,TRBV11-3,many,NA,TGTGCCAGCAGCTTTGACAGCTCCTACGAGCAGTACTTC,CASSFDSSYEQYF
TRBJ2-3,TRBV7-9,NA,NA,TGTGCCAGCAGCTTAGGGGTAGCCACGCAGTATTTT,CASSLGVATQYF